This T cell receptor (beta chain) was captured by sequencing in a study of radiotherapy plus CTLA-4 blockade in lung cancer. For the study at large: Among enrolled patients, over 15% responded and roughly 28% achieved disease control. General observations from the study: TCR clones from tumors expanded in blood after radiotherapy plus ipilimumab. Strongest reported response predictors: early blood clone changes and post-radiation interferon-beta.

People whose metastatic non-small-cell lung cancer was chemo-refractory got focal radiation along with CTLA-4 blockade by ipilimumab. The V segment lost 6 bases and the J segment 3 bases; nucleotides outside the gene matches: 8. Germline CDR1 LNHNV, CDR2 YYDKDF (reference sequence). The CDR3 is 15 residues long. Here immunoSEQ multiplex PCR was the method, and the copy in TCRdb shows in-frame clones only, minus some. The profile shows 120,000 or so clones, about 90% of them singletons. To note about this clone: The antigen is undetermined.

The origin of this receptor is a human donor with non-small cell lung cancer that progressed on radiotherapy plus ipilimumab. The sample consisted of peripheral blood, taken from a patient treated with radiotherapy plus ipilimumab. V usage is TRBV15 and J usage is TRBJ1-1; TRBD1 agrees at 9 bases. The CDR3 loop is CATRLRDRDYTEAFF. The CDR3 DNA is TGTGCCACCAGGCTAAGGGACAGGGATTACACTGAAGCTTTCTTT.